The next 23 T cell receptor beta chains were all read from a single sample in a study of early T cells in non-severe SARS-CoV-2 infection. TCRdb redid the calling of the 5' RACE reads with MiXCR, one entry per CDR3 protein. The table has 35,000 to 55,000 distinct CDR3 sequences, around 10% seen once. What was sequenced was whole blood. These TCRs come from an adult who was a healthcare worker with PCR-confirmed SARS-CoV-2 infection or an uninfected control (not recorded which).

The chain couples TRBV4-2 to TRBJ1-2; D possibly corresponds to TRBD1 (6 bases). Trimming cost V 3 bases and J 4 bases, with 9 bases left between them. This CDR3 is 13 amino acids long. The germline gives CDR1 LGHNA, CDR2 YNFKEQ. The CDR3 sequence: CASSQGHVYGYTF. CDR3 coding DNA: TGTGCCAGCAGCCAGGGACACGTCTATGGCTACACCTTC.

This clonotype was recorded at least ten times. J is TRBJ1-2 and V is TRBV7-2; TRBD1 aligns across 10 bases. The ends lost 3 bases at V and 6 bases at J; junction bases unmatched: 4. The germline V gene encodes CDR1 SGHTA and CDR2 FQGNSA. The CDR3 length is 14 residues. The CDR3 nucleotides read TGTGCCAGCAGCTTGACAGGGGGCGGTGATGGCTACACCTTC. Translation gives CASSLTGGGDGYTF.

This clonotype has at least ten counts. The rearrangement joins TRBV2 to TRBJ1-2; no clear D. V was pared by 2 bases and J by 8 bases, with 15 bases between. CDR1 SNHLY and CDR2 FYNNEI come from the germline V gene. The CDR3 has 14 amino acids. CDR3 loop: CASSEFGRSDGYTF. CDR3 in DNA: TGTGCCAGCAGTGAATTTGGCAGAAGCGACGGCTACACCTTC.

The chain links TRBV20-1 to TRBJ1-1; perhaps TRBD1 as D (5 bases). The V end lost 5 bases, the J end lost 2 bases, and 12 bases lay between the germline ends. Germline V gene sequence: CDR1 DFQATT, CDR2 SNEGSKA (reference sequence). There are 13 residues in the CDR3. In DNA, the CDR3 is TGCAGTGCTTCCGGGACCCTCAACACTGAAGCTTTCTTT. Translating gives CSASGTLNTEAFF.

This clonotype was detected only a few times. The rearrangement joins TRBV15 to TRBJ2-1; D is unresolved. Germline V CDR1 and CDR2: LNHNV, YYDKDF (reference sequence). Trimming took off 3 bases at V and 7 bases at J, with 4 bases between the two ends. This CDR3 has 11 amino acids. For the CDR3, the DNA is TGTGCCACCAGCAGGGTGAATGAGCAGTTCTTC. The encoded protein is CATSRVNEQFF.

This clonotype came up many times. V usage is TRBV10-2 and J usage is TRBJ1-5; D not resolved. The ends were cut back, 0 bases at V and 3 bases at J, with 3 bases in the middle. The CDR3 totals 13 residues. Germline loops: CDR1 WSHSY, CDR2 SAAADI. This CDR3 reads CASSESINQPQHF. In DNA form, the CDR3 reads TGCGCCAGCAGTGAGTCGATCAATCAGCCCCAGCATTTT.

The chain recombines TRBV28 with TRBJ1-4; D uncertain. Germline V gene lookup returns CDR1 MDHEN and CDR2 SYDVKM. The CDR3 is 12 amino acids. Trimming stripped 11 bases from V and 3 bases from J, with 10 bases between. The CDR3, as DNA: TGTGCCTCGCGGGGAGCTAATGAAAAACTGTTTTTT. Translated, it gives CASRGANEKLFF.

This chain connects TRBV10-3 to TRBJ2-3, with 10 bases lining up with TRBD2. Germline V lookup: CDR1 ENHRY, CDR2 SYGVKD. This CDR3 has 17 amino acids. V lost 2 bases and J lost 1; bases outside the gene matches: 6. Written as DNA, the CDR3 is TGTGCCATCAGTGAGACAATAGGACTAGCGGGCACAGATACGCAGTATTTT. Translation: CAISETIGLAGTDTQYF.

This clonotype was seen a handful of times. The chain uses TRBV28 and TRBJ2-2, with a weak D call TRBD1 (6 bases). The germline CDR1 and CDR2 sequences are MDHEN and SYDVKM. Trimming pared 6 bases from V and 5 bases from J, leaving 10 bases between. This CDR3 spans 13 amino acids. The CDR3 is CASRTGWTGELFF. The CDR3, as DNA: TGTGCCAGCAGAACAGGGTGGACCGGGGAGCTGTTTTTT.

This clonotype was detected ten times or more. The chain uses TRBV6-6 and TRBJ2-2; possible D gene TRBD2, 5 bases. CDR1 and CDR2 (germline): MNHNY, SVGAGI (reference sequence). V was cut by 6 bases and J by 0 bases, with 14 bases left in between. This CDR3 has 16 residues. This chain's CDR3 is CASSGASTANTGELFF. CDR3 nucleotides: TGTGCCAGCAGCGGAGCTAGCACTGCGAACACCGGGGAGCTGTTTTTT.

The gene calls are TRBV12-3 or TRBV12-4 and TRBJ2-1; TRBD2 matches 9 bases. This CDR3 contains 16 residues. V lost 6 bases to trimming and J lost 7 bases; unmatched junction nucleotides: 13. The CDR3 region is CASSHIAGDLQNEQFF. CDR3 coding DNA: TGTGCCAGCAGCCATATAGCGGGAGACCTCCAGAATGAGCAGTTCTTC.

This clonotype was picked up many times. The V gene is TRBV4-2, the J gene TRBJ1-2, with a tentative D call TRBD1 (6 bases). V lost 4 bases and J lost 4, with 13 bases in between. CDR3 length: 14 residues. Germline assignment: CDR1 LGHNA and CDR2 YNFKEQ. The CDR3 DNA reads as TGTGCCAGCAGCCCCCCGACAGGAGTCTATGGCTACACCTTC. Amino acid sequence: CASSPPTGVYGYTF.

This clonotype was seen ten or more times. V is TRBV2 and J is TRBJ2-7; 8 nucleotides align to TRBD1. The junction had 13 bases not matched to a gene; V was cut back by 6 bases and J by 3 bases. This CDR3 comprises 16 residues. CDR1 and CDR2 from the germline V gene are SNHLY and FYNNEI. DNA for the CDR3: TGTGCCAGCAGCCCCCCGGCTCGGACAGGGATCTACGAGCAGTACTTC. This gives the protein CASSPPARTGIYEQYF.

This clonotype was picked up many times. The chain recombines TRBV6-2 or TRBV6-3 with TRBJ2-5; D possibly corresponds to TRBD2 (6 bases). Trimming pared 2 bases from V and 5 bases from J, leaving 15 bases between. Germline CDR1 is MNHEY and CDR2 is SVGEGT. The CDR3 extends over 15 amino acids. The CDR3 sequence: CASSYPRAGQETQYF. The DNA for the CDR3 is TGTGCCAGCAGTTACCCGAGAGCGGGTCAGGAGACCCAGTACTTC.

This clonotype was recorded at least ten times. The chain has TRBV29-1 and TRBJ2-1; either TRBD1 or TRBD2 may fit D (5 bases each). Trimming removed 5 bases at V and 7 bases at J, with 15 bases between. The CDR3 has 13 residues. CDR1 is SQVTM and CDR2 is ANQGSEA in the germline V gene. As DNA, the CDR3 is TGCAGCGTTACTAGGGGTCTGAGGAATGAGCAGTTCTTC. This translates into CSVTRGLRNEQFF.

This clonotype has ten or more counts. The CDR3 DNA reads TGTGCCAGCAACAAAGGGACAGGGTTGAACACTGAAGCTTTCTTT. Its protein is CASNKGTGLNTEAFF. This sequence joins TRBV27 and TRBJ1-1; TRBD1 aligns across 9 bases. The CDR3 totals 15 residues. Germline V lookup: CDR1 MNHEY, CDR2 SMNVEV (reference sequence). V lost 7 bases, J lost 0 bases, and 6 bases stayed unmatched.

This clonotype was detected many times. The CDR3 DNA reads as TGTGCCAGCAGTCCCCAGGTCGGGAAAGAAGCTTTCTTT. Amino acids: CASSPQVGKEAFF. V gene TRBV12-3 or TRBV12-4 combines with J gene TRBJ1-1, with D uncertain. The CDR3 loop spans 13 amino acids. V was shortened by 5 bases and J by 8 bases, with 15 bases between the two germline ends.

This clonotype was counted at least ten times. The CDR3 nucleotides read TGTGCCTCCGGGACAGGGGGCGGGAATGAGCAGTTCTTC. Translated: CASGTGGGNEQFF. This rearrangement joins TRBV24-1 to TRBJ2-1; 12 bases are shared with TRBD1. V shed 12 bases, J shed 7 bases, and the junction held 6 bases outside the gene matches. The CDR3 is made up of 13 amino acids. The germline V gene encodes CDR1 KGHDR and CDR2 SFDVKD.

This clonotype was detected a few times. This rearrangement joins TRBV7-8 to TRBJ2-7; TRBD2 aligns across 9 bases. The J segment lost 3 bases and the V segment lost 1 base, leaving 4 bases of the junction unmatched. The CDR3 consists of 15 residues. CDR1 is SGHVS and CDR2 is FQNEAQ in the germline V gene. The DNA for the CDR3 is TGTGCCAGCAGCTTAGGGCTAGCGGGATACTACGAGCAGTACTTC. It specifies CASSLGLAGYYEQYF.

The chain employs TRBV12-3 or TRBV12-4 and TRBJ2-3, with 7 bases that match TRBD1. V shed 7 bases and J 2 bases; nucleotides not matched to a gene: 9. CDR3 length: 15 amino acids. The CDR3 here is CASTTRTGTTDTQYF. In DNA, the CDR3 is TGTGCCAGCACCACCAGGACAGGAACCACAGATACGCAGTATTTT.

This clonotype was picked up many times. The chain carries TRBV29-1 and TRBJ2-1; 7 bases fit TRBD1. Germline-derived CDR1 and CDR2 are SQVTM and ANQGSEA. The ends lost 4 bases at V and 1 base at J; junction bases unmatched: 7. The CDR3 covers 15 residues. DNA for the CDR3: TGCAGCGTTGTGACAGGGCGGTGGTCCTACAATGAGCAGTTCTTC. Encoded protein: CSVVTGRWSYNEQFF.

This clonotype has a count of ten or more. V gene TRBV20-1 combines with J gene TRBJ2-3; D unclear. CDR1 and CDR2 (germline): DFQATT, SNEGSKA (reference sequence). CDR3 length equals 13 residues. The V end was cut by 4 bases, the J end by 2 bases, with 10 bases between. The CDR3 nucleotides are TGCAGTGCTATGATAACGGTCACAGATACGCAGTATTTT. Residues: CSAMITVTDTQYF.

This clonotype showed up many times. V and J are TRBV6-4 and TRBJ2-1, with 8 bases matching TRBD2. Germline CDR1 MRHNA, CDR2 SNTAGT. V gave up 5 bases and J gave up 0 bases; unmatched junction bases: 6. The CDR3 sequence is 16 residues long. DNA of the CDR3: TGTGCCAGCAGTCGACTAGCGTCGAGCTCCTACAATGAGCAGTTCTTC. This translates into CASSRLASSSYNEQFF.